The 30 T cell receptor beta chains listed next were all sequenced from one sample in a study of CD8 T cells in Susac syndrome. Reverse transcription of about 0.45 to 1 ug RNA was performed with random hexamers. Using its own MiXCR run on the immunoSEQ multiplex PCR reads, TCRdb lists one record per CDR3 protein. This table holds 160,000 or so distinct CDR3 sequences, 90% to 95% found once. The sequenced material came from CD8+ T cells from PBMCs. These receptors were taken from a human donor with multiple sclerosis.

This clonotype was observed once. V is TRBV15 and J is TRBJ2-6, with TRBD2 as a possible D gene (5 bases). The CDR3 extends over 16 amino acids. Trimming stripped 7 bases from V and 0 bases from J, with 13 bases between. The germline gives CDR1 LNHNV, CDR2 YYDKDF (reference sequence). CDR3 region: CATKGESSSGANVLTF. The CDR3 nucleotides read TGTGCCACCAAGGGAGAAAGTAGCTCTGGGGCCAACGTCCTGACTTTC.

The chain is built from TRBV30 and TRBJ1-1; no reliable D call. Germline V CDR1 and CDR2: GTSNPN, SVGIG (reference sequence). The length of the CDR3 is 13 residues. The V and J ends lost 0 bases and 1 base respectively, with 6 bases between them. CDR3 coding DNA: TGTGCCTGGAGTGTGGTTAGGAACACTGAAGCTTTCTTT. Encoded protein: CAWSVVRNTEAFF.

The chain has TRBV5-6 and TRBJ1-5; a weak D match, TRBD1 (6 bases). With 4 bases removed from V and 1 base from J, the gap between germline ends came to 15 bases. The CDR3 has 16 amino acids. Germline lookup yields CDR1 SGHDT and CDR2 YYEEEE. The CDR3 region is CASSTGGGRSNQPQHF. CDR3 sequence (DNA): TGTGCCAGCAGCACGGGGGGGGGCAGAAGCAATCAGCCCCAGCATTTT.

The CDR3 reads CASSWTGATNTEAFF. CDR3 coding DNA: TGTGCCAGCAGCTGGACAGGGGCGACTAACACTGAAGCTTTCTTT. The genes are TRBV5-4 and TRBJ1-1; 9 bases fit TRBD1. Looked up from germline, CDR1 is SGHNT and CDR2 is YYREEE (reference sequence). This CDR3 contains 15 residues. J was trimmed by 2 bases and V by 3 bases; bases with no gene match: 5.

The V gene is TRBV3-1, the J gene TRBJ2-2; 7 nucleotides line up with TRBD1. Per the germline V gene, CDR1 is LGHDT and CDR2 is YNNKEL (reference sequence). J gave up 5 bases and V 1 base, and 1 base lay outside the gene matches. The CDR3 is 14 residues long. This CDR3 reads CASSQATGTGELFF. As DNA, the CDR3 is TGTGCCAGCAGCCAAGCGACAGGGACCGGGGAGCTGTTTTTT.

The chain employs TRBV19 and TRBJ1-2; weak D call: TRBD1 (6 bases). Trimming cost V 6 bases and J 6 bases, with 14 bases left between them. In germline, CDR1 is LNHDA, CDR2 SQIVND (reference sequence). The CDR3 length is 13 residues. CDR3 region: CASSSWGGDGYTF. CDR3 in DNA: TGTGCCAGTAGCTCATGGGGGGGCGATGGCTACACCTTC.

Here the CDR3 DNA reads TGCAGTGCCGGGACTAGAGATAATGAGCAGTTCTTC. This codes for CSAGTRDNEQFF. V gene TRBV20-1 combines with J gene TRBJ2-1; 8 bases match TRBD2. CDR3 length: 12 amino acids. J gave up 7 bases and V 6 bases, and 5 bases lay outside the gene matches. Germline loops: CDR1 DFQATT, CDR2 SNEGSKA (reference sequence).

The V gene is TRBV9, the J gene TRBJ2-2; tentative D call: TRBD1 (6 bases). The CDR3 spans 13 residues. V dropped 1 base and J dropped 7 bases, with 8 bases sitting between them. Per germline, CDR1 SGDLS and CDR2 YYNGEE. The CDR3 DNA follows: TGTGCCAGCAGCGTAAAGGACAGCGGGGAGCTGTTTTTT. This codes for CASSVKDSGELFF.

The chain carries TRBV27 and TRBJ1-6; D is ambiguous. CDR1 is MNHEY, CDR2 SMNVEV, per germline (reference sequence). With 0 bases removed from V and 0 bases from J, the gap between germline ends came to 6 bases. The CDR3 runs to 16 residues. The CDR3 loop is CASSLSQSSYNSPLHF. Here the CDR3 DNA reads TGTGCCAGCAGTTTATCACAGAGCTCCTATAATTCACCCCTCCACTTT.

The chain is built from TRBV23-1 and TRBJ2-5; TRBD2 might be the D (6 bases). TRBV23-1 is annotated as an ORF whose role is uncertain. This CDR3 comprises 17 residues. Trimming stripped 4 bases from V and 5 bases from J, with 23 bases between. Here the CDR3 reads CASSRRRGGLRCETQYF. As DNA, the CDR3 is TGCGCCAGCAGTCGCCGAAGGGGAGGTCTCAGATGTGAGACCCAGTACTTC.

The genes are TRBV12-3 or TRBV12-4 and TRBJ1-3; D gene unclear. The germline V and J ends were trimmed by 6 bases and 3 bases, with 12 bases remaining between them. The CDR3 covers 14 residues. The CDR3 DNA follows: TGTGCCAGCAGCCAAGGTGGATTTGGAAACACCATATATTTT. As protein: CASSQGGFGNTIYF.

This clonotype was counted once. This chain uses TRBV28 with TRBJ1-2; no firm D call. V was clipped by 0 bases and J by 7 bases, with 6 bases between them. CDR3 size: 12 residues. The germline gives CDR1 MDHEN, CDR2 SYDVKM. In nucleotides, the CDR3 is TGTGCCAGCAGTTTATGGGGCTCTGGCTACACCTTC. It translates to CASSLWGSGYTF.

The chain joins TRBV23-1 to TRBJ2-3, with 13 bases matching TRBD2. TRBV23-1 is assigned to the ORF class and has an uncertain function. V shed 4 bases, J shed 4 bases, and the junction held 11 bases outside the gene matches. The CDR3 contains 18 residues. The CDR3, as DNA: TGCGCCAGCAGTCCTCCGGGACTAGCGGGGAAGGGGGCAGATACGCAGTATTTT. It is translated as CASSPPGLAGKGADTQYF.

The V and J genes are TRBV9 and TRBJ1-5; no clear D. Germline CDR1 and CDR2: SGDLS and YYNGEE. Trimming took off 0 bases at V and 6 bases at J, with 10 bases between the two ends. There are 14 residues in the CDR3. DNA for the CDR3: TGTGCCAGCAGCGTAGTGCCCGACGGTCAGCCCCAGCATTTT. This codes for CASSVVPDGQPQHF.

The CDR3 protein is CASRLGGGQPQHF. CDR3 coding DNA: TGTGCCAGCAGGCTAGGGGGTGGTCAGCCCCAGCATTTT. This sequence joins TRBV12-3 or TRBV12-4 and TRBJ1-5, with a tentative D call TRBD1 (6 bases). Trimming left V 6 bases short and J 6 bases short, with 12 bases between. This CDR3 has 13 amino acids.

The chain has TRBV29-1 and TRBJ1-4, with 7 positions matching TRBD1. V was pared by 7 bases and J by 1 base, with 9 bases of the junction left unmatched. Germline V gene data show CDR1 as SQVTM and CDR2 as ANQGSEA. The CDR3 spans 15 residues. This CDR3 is CSANDRAGTNEKLFF. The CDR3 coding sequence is TGCAGCGCTAACGACAGGGCGGGAACTAATGAAAAACTGTTTTTT.

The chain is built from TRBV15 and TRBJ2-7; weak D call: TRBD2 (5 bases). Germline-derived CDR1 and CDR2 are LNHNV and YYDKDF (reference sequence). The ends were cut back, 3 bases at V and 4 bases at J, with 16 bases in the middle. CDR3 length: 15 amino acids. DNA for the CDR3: TGTGCCACCAGCAGTCCATTGAGGGCCCAGTACGAGCAGTACTTC. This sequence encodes CATSSPLRAQYEQYF.

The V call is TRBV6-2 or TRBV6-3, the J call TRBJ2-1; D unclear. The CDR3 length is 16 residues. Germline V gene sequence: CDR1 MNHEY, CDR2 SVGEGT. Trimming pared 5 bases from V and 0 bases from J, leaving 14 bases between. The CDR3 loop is CASSGKTTSSYNEQFF. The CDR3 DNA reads TGTGCCAGCAGTGGTAAAACTACGAGCTCCTACAATGAGCAGTTCTTC.

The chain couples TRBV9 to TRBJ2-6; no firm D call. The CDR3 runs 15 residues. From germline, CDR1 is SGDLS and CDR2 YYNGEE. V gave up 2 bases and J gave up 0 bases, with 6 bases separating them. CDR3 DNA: TGTGCCAGCAGCGTTGAGGACTCTGGGGCCAACGTCCTGACTTTC. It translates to CASSVEDSGANVLTF.

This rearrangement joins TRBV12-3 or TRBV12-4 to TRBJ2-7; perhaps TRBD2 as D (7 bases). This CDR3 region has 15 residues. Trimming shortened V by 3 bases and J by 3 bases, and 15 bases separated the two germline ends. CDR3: CASSFILGGDYEQYF. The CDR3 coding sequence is TGTGCCAGCAGTTTTATTCTAGGGGGGGACTACGAGCAGTACTTC.

The CDR3 spells CASSLGGGQAYEQYF. CDR3 in DNA: TGTGCCAGCAGCTTAGGAGGGGGACAGGCCTACGAGCAGTACTTC. The V gene is TRBV7-8, the J gene TRBJ2-7; 8 bases map to TRBD1. Germline-derived CDR1 and CDR2 are SGHVS and FQNEAQ. V lost 1 base, J lost 2 bases, and 4 bases stayed unmatched. The CDR3 extends over 15 amino acids.

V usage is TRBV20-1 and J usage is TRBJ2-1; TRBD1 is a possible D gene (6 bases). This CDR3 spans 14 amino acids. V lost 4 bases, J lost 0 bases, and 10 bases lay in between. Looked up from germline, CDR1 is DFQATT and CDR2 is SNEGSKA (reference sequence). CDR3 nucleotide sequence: TGCAGTGCTACCGACAGGAACTCCTACAATGAGCAGTTCTTC. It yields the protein CSATDRNSYNEQFF.

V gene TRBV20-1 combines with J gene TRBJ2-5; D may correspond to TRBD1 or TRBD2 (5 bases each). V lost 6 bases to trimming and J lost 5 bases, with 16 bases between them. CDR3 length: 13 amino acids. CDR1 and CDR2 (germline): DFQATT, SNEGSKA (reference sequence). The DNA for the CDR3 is TGCAGTGCCGAGGGAACAGGTTTGGAGACCCAGTACTTC. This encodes CSAEGTGLETQYF.

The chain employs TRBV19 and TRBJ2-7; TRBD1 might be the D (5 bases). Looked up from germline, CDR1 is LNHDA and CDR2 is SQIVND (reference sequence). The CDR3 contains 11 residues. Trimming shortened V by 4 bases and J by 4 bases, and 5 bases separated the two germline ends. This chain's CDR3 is CASSTGYEQYF. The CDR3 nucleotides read TGTGCCAGTAGTACAGGGTACGAGCAGTACTTC.

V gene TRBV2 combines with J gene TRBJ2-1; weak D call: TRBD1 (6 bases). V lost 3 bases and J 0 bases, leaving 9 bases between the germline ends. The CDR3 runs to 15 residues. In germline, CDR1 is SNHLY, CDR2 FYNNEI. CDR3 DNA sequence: TGTGCCAGCAGTGAGGGGGCCTACTCCTACAATGAGCAGTTCTTC. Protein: CASSEGAYSYNEQFF.

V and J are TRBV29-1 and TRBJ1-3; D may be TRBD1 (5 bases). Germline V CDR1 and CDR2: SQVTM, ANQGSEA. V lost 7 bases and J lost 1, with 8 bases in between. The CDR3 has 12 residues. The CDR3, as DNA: TGCAGCGCGACAGAGTCTGGAAACACCATATATTTT. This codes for CSATESGNTIYF.

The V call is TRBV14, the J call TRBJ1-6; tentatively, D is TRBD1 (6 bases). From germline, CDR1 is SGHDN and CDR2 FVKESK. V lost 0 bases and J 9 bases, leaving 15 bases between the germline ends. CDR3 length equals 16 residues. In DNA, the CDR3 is TGTGCCAGCAGCCAAGATCGGGGGCGCCAGGGTTCACCCCTCCACTTT. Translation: CASSQDRGRQGSPLHF.

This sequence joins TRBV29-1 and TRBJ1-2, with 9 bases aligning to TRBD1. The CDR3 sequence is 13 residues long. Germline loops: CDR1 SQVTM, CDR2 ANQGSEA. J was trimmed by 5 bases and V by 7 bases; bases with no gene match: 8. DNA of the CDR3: TGCAGCGCCTGGACAGGGGCGGCGTATGGCTACACCTTC. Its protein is CSAWTGAAYGYTF. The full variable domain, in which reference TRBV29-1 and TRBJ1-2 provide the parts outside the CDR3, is SAVISQKPSRDICQRGTSLTIQCQVDSQVTMMFWYRQQPGQSLTLIATANQGSEATYESGFVIDKFPISRPNLTFSTLTVSNMSPEDSSIYLCSAWTGAAYGYTFGSGTRLTVV.

CDR3 in amino acids: CASSPEGTSGTTDTQYF. Written as DNA, the CDR3 is TGTGCCAGCAGCCCAGAAGGGACTAGCGGGACCACAGATACGCAGTATTTT. The chain combines TRBV13 with TRBJ2-3; 13 bases are a match to TRBD2. The CDR3 length is 17 residues. Germline V gives CDR1 PRHDT, CDR2 FYEKMQ (reference sequence). V shed 5 bases and J 2 bases; nucleotides not matched to a gene: 7.

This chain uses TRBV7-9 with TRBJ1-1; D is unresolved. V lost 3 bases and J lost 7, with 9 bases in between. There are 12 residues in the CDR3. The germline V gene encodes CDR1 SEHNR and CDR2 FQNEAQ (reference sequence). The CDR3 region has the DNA TGTGCCAGCAGCTTGGGTGGAGTTGAAGCTTTCTTT. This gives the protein CASSLGGVEAFF.